This TCR beta chain was observed in a study of T cells in Graves' hyperthyroidism and ophthalmopathy. Study-level findings and limits: Blood shared most expanded thyroid clonotypes above 0.001.

V dropped 4 bases and J dropped 6 bases, with 16 bases sitting between them. The germline V gene has CDR1 SGHKS and CDR2 YYEKEE (reference sequence). The CDR3 is 14 amino acids. These patients, aged 18 to 65, had recently diagnosed hyperthyroidism lasting under 2 months. Pregnant or lactating patients were excluded, as were those with uncontrolled infection or other autoimmune disease. Each diagnosis was grounded in clinical symptoms, serum thyroxine and TRAb, thyroid ultrasound, and orbital computed tomography. This clonotype was counted ten times or more. Its antigen is as yet unknown. TCR beta CDR3 sequences were amplified from RNA transcripts. The HTBI set primed first-round TCR CDR3 RT-PCR. Each CDR3 protein is one row after TCRdb ran MiXCR on the multiplex PCR reads. Of hundreds of thousands of distinct CDR3 sequences in the sample, around 40% were seen once.

Sequencing was done on a sample of blood. The clonotype comes from a woman between 40 and 50 years old with Graves' hyperthyroidism. The chain carries TRBV5-5 and TRBJ1-1; D might be TRBD1 (5 bases). This CDR3 is CASSRSTWGAEAFF. CDR3 bases: TGTGCCAGCAGCCGTAGTACCTGGGGGGCTGAAGCTTTCTTT.